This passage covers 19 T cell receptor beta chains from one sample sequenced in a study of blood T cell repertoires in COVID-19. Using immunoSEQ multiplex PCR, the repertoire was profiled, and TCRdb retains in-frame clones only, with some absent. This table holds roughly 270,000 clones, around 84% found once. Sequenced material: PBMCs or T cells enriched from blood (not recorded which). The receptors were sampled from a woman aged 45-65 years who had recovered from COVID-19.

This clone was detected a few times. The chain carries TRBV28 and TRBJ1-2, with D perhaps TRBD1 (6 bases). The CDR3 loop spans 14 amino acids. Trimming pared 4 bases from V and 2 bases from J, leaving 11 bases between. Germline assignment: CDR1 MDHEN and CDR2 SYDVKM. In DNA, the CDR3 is TGTGCCAGCAGTTCCAGGGGTCTGAACTATGGCTACACCTTC. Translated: CASSSRGLNYGYTF.

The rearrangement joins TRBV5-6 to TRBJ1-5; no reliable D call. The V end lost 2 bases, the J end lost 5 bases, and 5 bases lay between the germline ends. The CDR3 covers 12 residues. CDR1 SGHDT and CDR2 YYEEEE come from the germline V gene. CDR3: CASSLRDQPQHF. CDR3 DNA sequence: TGTGCCAGCAGCTTACGCGATCAGCCCCAGCATTTT.

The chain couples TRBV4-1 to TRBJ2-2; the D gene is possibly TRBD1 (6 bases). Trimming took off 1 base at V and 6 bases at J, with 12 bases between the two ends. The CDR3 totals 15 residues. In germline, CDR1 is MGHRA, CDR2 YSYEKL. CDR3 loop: CASSQVGARSGELFF. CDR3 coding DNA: TGCGCCAGCAGCCAAGTGGGGGCTCGATCCGGGGAGCTGTTTTTT.

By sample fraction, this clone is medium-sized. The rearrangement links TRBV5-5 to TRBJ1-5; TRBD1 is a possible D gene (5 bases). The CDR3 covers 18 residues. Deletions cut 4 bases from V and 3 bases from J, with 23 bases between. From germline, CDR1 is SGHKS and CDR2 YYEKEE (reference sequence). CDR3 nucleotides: TGTGCCAGCAGCATAGGGGTCAAGGTGGAGGGGCTCAATCAGCCCCAGCATTTT. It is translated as CASSIGVKVEGLNQPQHF. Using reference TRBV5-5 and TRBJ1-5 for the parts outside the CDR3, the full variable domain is DAGVTQSPTHLIKTRGQQVTLRCSPISGHKSVSWYQQVLGQGPQFIFQYYEKEERGRGNFPDRFSARQFPNYSSELNVNALLLGDSALYLCASSIGVKVEGLNQPQHFGDGTRLSIL.

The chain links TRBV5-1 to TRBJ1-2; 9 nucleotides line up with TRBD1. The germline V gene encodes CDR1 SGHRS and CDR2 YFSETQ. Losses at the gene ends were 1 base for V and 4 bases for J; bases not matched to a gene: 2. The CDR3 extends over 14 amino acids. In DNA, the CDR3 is TGCGCCAGCAGCTTGACAGGGGGCACCTATGGCTACACCTTC. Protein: CASSLTGGTYGYTF. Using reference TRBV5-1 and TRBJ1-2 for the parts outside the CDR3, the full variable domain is KAGVTQTPRYLIKTRGQQVTLSCSPISGHRSVSWYQQTPGQGLQFLFEYFSETQRNKGNFPGRFSGRQFSNSRSEMNVSTLELGDSALYLCASSLTGGTYGYTFGSGTRLTVV.

The CDR3 is CASSYAFSGNTIYF. CDR3 coding DNA: TGTGCCAGCAGTTACGCGTTCTCTGGAAACACCATATATTTT. The chain employs TRBV6-2 or TRBV6-3 and TRBJ1-3; no firm D call. There are 14 residues in the CDR3. Between the trimmed V and J ends, which lost 2 bases and 0 bases, there was a span of 5 bases. CDR1 is MNHEY, CDR2 SVGEGT, per germline.

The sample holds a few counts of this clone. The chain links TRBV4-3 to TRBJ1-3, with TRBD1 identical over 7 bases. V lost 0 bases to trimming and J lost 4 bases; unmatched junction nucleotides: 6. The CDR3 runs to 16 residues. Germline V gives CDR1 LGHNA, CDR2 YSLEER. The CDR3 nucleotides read TGCGCCAGCAGCCAAGAGACAGGGTTGGAAGGAAACACCATATATTTT. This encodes CASSQETGLEGNTIYF.

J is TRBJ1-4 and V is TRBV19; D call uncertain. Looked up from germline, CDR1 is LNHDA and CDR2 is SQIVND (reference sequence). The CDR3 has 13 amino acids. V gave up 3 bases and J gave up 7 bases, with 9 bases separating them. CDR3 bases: TGTGCCAGTAGTATCCAGGCCGGTGAAAAACTGTTTTTT. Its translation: CASSIQAGEKLFF.

CDR3 in DNA: TGTGCCAGCAGCCCACAGGGAATAACAGGGGCCGGGGAGCTGTTTTTT. This codes for CASSPQGITGAGELFF. The rearrangement uses TRBV11-2 and TRBJ2-2, with 7 positions matching TRBD1. There are 16 residues in the CDR3. The J segment lost 6 bases and the V segment lost 5 bases, leaving 12 bases of the junction unmatched. Germline V gene sequence: CDR1 SGHAT, CDR2 FQNNGV.

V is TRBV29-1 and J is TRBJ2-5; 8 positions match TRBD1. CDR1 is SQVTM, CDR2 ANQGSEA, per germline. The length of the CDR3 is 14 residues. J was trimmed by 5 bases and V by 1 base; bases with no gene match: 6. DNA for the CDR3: TGCAGCGTTGAAGGGACAGGGTTGGGGGAGACCCAGTACTTC. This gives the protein CSVEGTGLGETQYF.

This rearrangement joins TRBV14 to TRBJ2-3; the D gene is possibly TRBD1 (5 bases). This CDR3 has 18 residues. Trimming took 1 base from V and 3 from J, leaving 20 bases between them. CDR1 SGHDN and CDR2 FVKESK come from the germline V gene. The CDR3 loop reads CASSQVQGRLFGTDTQYF. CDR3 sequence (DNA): TGTGCCAGCAGCCAAGTCCAGGGAAGACTCTTTGGGACAGATACGCAGTATTTT.

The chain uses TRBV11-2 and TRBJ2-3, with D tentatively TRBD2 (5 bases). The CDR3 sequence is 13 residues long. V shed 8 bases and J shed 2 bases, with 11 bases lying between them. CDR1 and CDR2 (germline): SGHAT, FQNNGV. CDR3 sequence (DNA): TGTGCCAGCGGGCAGCGGCCCACAGATACGCAGTATTTT. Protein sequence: CASGQRPTDTQYF.

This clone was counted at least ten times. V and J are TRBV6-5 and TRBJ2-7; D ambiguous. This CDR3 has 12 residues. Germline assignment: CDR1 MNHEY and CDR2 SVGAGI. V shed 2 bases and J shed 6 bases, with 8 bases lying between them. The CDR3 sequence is CASSYRVLEQYF. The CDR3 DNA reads TGTGCCAGCAGTTACCGGGTTCTCGAGCAGTACTTC.

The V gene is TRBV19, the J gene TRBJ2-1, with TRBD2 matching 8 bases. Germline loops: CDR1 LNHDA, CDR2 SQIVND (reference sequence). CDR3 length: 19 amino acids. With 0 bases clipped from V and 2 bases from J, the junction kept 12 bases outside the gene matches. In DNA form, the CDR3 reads TGTGCCAGTAGTATAGACGCGGGGCGCGGGGGGATAACCTACAATGAGCAGTTCTTC. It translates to CASSIDAGRGGITYNEQFF.

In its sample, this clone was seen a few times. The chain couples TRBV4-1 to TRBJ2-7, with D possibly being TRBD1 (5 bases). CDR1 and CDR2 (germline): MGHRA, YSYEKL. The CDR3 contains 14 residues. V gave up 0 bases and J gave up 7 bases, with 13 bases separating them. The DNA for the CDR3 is TGCGCCAGCAGCCAAGATTCAAGGGGTGGGGAGCAGTACTTC. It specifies CASSQDSRGGEQYF.

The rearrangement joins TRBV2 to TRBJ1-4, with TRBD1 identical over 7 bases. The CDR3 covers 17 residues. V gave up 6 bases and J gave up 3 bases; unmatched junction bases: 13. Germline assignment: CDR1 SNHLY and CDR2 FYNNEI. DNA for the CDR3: TGTGCCAGCAGACCCCGGGACAGCGTACGGTCTAATGAAAAACTGTTTTTT. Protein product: CASRPRDSVRSNEKLFF. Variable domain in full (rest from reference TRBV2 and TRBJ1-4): EPEVTQTPSHQVTQMGQEVILRCVPISNHLYFYWYRQILGQKVEFLVSFYNNEISEKSEIFDDQFSVERPDGSNFTLKIRSTKLEDSAMYFCASRPRDSVRSNEKLFFGSGTQLSVL.

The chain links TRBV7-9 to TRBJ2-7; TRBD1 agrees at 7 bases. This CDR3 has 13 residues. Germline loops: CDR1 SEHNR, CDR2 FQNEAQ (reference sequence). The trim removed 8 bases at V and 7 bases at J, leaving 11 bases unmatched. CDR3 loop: CASGYQTDREQYF. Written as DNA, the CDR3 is TGTGCCAGCGGATACCAGACGGACAGGGAGCAGTACTTC.

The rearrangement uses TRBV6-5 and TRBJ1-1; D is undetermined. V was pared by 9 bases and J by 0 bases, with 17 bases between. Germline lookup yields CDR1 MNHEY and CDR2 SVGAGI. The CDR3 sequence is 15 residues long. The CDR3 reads CASYPRQSMNTEAFF. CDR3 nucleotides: TGTGCCAGTTACCCTAGGCAGAGCATGAACACTGAAGCTTTCTTT.

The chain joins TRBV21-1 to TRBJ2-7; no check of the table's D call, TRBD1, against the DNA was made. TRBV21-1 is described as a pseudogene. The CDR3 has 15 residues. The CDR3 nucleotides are TGTGCCAGCAGCAGCCATCGGCAGGGCTCCTACGAGCAGTACTTC. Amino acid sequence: CASSSHRQGSYEQYF.